The rows below give T cell receptor beta chains drawn from one sample of a study of blood T cells in healthy people across ages. Using its own MiXCR run on the 5' RACE reads, TCRdb lists one record per CDR3 protein. The repertoire holds 380,000 or so distinct CDR3 sequences, with roughly half as singletons. The sequenced sample was blood. The source is a man aged 60-69 years in good health. CDR3s include the opening cysteine and the closing phenylalanine or tryptophan. A D gene is named only where the DNA matches it firmly. Size is stated for part of the rows, as once, few or many counts, or as a class when the clone is expanded.

CDR3 DNA: TGTGCCAGCAGTATAAGTAAAGGCAGGTACGAGCAGTACTTC
CDR3 protein: CASSISKGRYEQYF
J gene: TRBJ2-7
V gene: TRBV11-2
D gene: -
clone size: -

CDR3 DNA: TGCAGTGCTAGGTCCGTTTGGACTAGCGGTAGCACAGATACGCAGTATTTT
CDR3 protein: CSARSVWTSGSTDTQYF
J gene: TRBJ2-3
V gene: TRBV20-1
D gene: TRBD2
clone size: -

CDR3 DNA: TGTGCCAGCAGGGCAAGGGTGTACGAGCAGTACTTC
CDR3 protein: CASRARVYEQYF
J gene: TRBJ2-7
V gene: TRBV28
D gene: -
clone size: -

CDR3 DNA: TGCGCCAGCAGTTACCGGGGGGAGCAGTTCTTC
CDR3 protein: CASSYRGEQFF
J gene: TRBJ2-1
V gene: TRBV6-2/TRBV6-3
D gene: -
clone size: -

CDR3 DNA: TGCGCCAGCGCCGAGGGAGGCACTGAAGCTTTCTTT
CDR3 protein: CASAEGGTEAFF
J gene: TRBJ1-1
V gene: TRBV5-1
D gene: -
clone size: -

CDR3 DNA: TGTGCCAGCAGCGTAGGTTCCACAGGGGCCAATGAGCAGTTCTTC
CDR3 protein: CASSVGSTGANEQFF
J gene: TRBJ2-1
V gene: TRBV9
D gene: TRBD1
clone size: few

CDR3 DNA: TGTGCCAGCAGCCCCTCAGGGGCCCAAACAGGGTCCCATGGCTACACCTTC
CDR3 protein: CASSPSGAQTGSHGYTF
J gene: TRBJ1-2
V gene: TRBV7-8
D gene: -
clone size: -

CDR3 DNA: TGTGCCAGCAGCCCCCGGTGGGGGGAGGACATTCAGTACTTC
CDR3 protein: CASSPRWGEDIQYF
J gene: TRBJ2-4
V gene: TRBV9
D gene: -
clone size: few

CDR3 DNA: TGTGCCAGCAGTTTTCAGCGGGGGTACCCCTACGAGCAGTACTTC
CDR3 protein: CASSFQRGYPYEQYF
J gene: TRBJ2-7
V gene: TRBV28
D gene: TRBD2
clone size: -

CDR3 DNA: TGTGCCATCAGTGAGGCCTCCCCAAGCCCGAGGCTGTTCTTC
CDR3 protein: CAISEASPSPRLFF
J gene: TRBJ2-1
V gene: TRBV10-3
D gene: -
clone size: once

CDR3 DNA: TGTGCCAGCAGTTACTCGGCCGGGAGGGCGGCAGATACGCAGTATTTT
CDR3 protein: CASSYSAGRAADTQYF
J gene: TRBJ2-3
V gene: TRBV6-2/TRBV6-3
D gene: TRBD2
clone size: few

CDR3 DNA: TGTGCCAGCAGCCAGGGCAGGGGATGGGATCAGCCCCAGCATTTT
CDR3 protein: CASSQGRGWDQPQHF
J gene: TRBJ1-5
V gene: TRBV3-1
D gene: -
clone size: -

CDR3 DNA: TGTGCCAGCAGCCTGACGTATTCAGATACGCAGTATTTT
CDR3 protein: CASSLTYSDTQYF
J gene: TRBJ2-3
V gene: TRBV7-3
D gene: -
clone size: many

CDR3 DNA: TGTGCCAGCAGTTTACTACTAGCGGGAGTTCCCCTCTACGAGCAGTACTTC
CDR3 protein: CASSLLLAGVPLYEQYF
J gene: TRBJ2-7
V gene: TRBV27
D gene: TRBD2
clone size: few

CDR3 DNA: TGTGCCAGCAGTTCGGACTCCACAGATACGCAGTATTTT
CDR3 protein: CASSSDSTDTQYF
J gene: TRBJ2-3
V gene: TRBV12-3/TRBV12-4
D gene: -
clone size: many

CDR3 DNA: TGTGCCAGCAGCTTAACCCCTGCGGATACGCAGTATTTT
CDR3 protein: CASSLTPADTQYF
J gene: TRBJ2-3
V gene: TRBV7-8
D gene: -
clone size: -

CDR3 DNA: TGTGCCAGCAGCCCCAACTCTTATAGCGGGGGGTCCTACAATGAGCAGTTCTTC
CDR3 protein: CASSPNSYSGGSYNEQFF
J gene: TRBJ2-1
V gene: TRBV7-2
D gene: TRBD2
clone size: -

CDR3 DNA: TGTGCCAGCGTGGGGACAGGGATCGTAATCGATGGCTACACCTTC
CDR3 protein: CASVGTGIVIDGYTF
J gene: TRBJ1-2
V gene: TRBV6-4
D gene: TRBD1
clone size: -

CDR3 DNA: TGCAGTGCTACCCGGGACAGATCCCGGGGGGAGCAGTACTTC
CDR3 protein: CSATRDRSRGEQYF
J gene: TRBJ2-5
V gene: TRBV20-1
D gene: -
clone size: -

CDR3 DNA: TGCAGTGCTAGAGACATGGCGGGAGGAAGCGAGCAGTACTTC
CDR3 protein: CSARDMAGGSEQYF
J gene: TRBJ2-7
V gene: TRBV20-1
D gene: TRBD2
clone size: -

CDR3 DNA: TGCAGTGCTGGGGCCCCGGCGCAAGAGGCCCAGTACTTC
CDR3 protein: CSAGAPAQEAQYF
J gene: TRBJ2-5
V gene: TRBV20-1
D gene: -
clone size: -

CDR3 DNA: TGTGCCAGCAGCTTGGGTCCGGGACAGGGGAACTATGGCTACACCTTC
CDR3 protein: CASSLGPGQGNYGYTF
J gene: TRBJ1-2
V gene: TRBV5-5
D gene: TRBD1
clone size: -

CDR3 DNA: TGCGCCAGCAGCCTCTCTCAGGGGGCCAACGTCCTGACTTTC
CDR3 protein: CASSLSQGANVLTF
J gene: TRBJ2-6
V gene: TRBV5-1
D gene: -
clone size: few

CDR3 DNA: TGCAGCGTTGGAGTAGGGGCCTACGAGCAGTACTTC
CDR3 protein: CSVGVGAYEQYF
J gene: TRBJ2-7
V gene: TRBV29-1
D gene: -
clone size: few

CDR3 DNA: TGTGCCAGCAGCCAAGACCGGGACAAGAGTTCACCCCTCCACTTT
CDR3 protein: CASSQDRDKSSPLHF
J gene: TRBJ1-6
V gene: TRBV14
D gene: -
clone size: -

CDR3 DNA: TGTGCCAGCAGCTCCCCCCTCACTAGCGGGGGAGGAGAGACCCAGTACTTC
CDR3 protein: CASSSPLTSGGGETQYF
J gene: TRBJ2-5
V gene: TRBV11-2
D gene: TRBD2
clone size: -

CDR3 DNA: TGTGCCAGCAGCCCTGGGGCGGGGGTACAAGATACGCAGTATTTT
CDR3 protein: CASSPGAGVQDTQYF
J gene: TRBJ2-3
V gene: TRBV11-2
D gene: TRBD2
clone size: few

CDR3 DNA: TGTGCCAGCAGCCCTCGGACAGGTCGCGGGGAGACCCAGTACTTC
CDR3 protein: CASSPRTGRGETQYF
J gene: TRBJ2-5
V gene: TRBV7-2
D gene: TRBD1
clone size: few

CDR3 DNA: TGTGCCAGCACCTTGGCGGGGGGCCCCACAGATACGCAGTATTTT
CDR3 protein: CASTLAGGPTDTQYF
J gene: TRBJ2-3
V gene: TRBV27
D gene: TRBD2
clone size: -

CDR3 DNA: TGTGCCAGCAGCTTAGTCTCAGGGAGTTACAATGAGCAGTTCTTC
CDR3 protein: CASSLVSGSYNEQFF
J gene: TRBJ2-1
V gene: TRBV7-2
D gene: -
clone size: many

CDR3 DNA: TGTGCCAGCAGTTTCGTCAGGGGTCCTGATGGCTACACCTTC
CDR3 protein: CASSFVRGPDGYTF
J gene: TRBJ1-2
V gene: TRBV28
D gene: -
clone size: -

CDR3 DNA: TGTGCCAGCAGTTCCCTTAAGGGGCCGGCCCCCAATGAGCAGTTCTTC
CDR3 protein: CASSSLKGPAPNEQFF
J gene: TRBJ2-1
V gene: TRBV27
D gene: -
clone size: -

CDR3 DNA: TGCAGTGCTGGGTGGACAGGGAGGAACACTGAAGCTTTCTTT
CDR3 protein: CSAGWTGRNTEAFF
J gene: TRBJ1-1
V gene: TRBV20-1
D gene: TRBD1
clone size: -

CDR3 DNA: TGCAGTACAAAGGAAGGCACAGATACGCAGTATTTT
CDR3 protein: CSTKEGTDTQYF
J gene: TRBJ2-3
V gene: TRBV20-1
D gene: -
clone size: -

CDR3 DNA: TGTGCCAGCAGTGAAGAGGACAGGGGCTACTACTACGAGCAGTACTTC
CDR3 protein: CASSEEDRGYYYEQYF
J gene: TRBJ2-7
V gene: TRBV6-1
D gene: TRBD1
clone size: -

CDR3 DNA: TGTGCCAGCAGTCCTACCCCGGGCTGTCAGCCCCAGCATTTT
CDR3 protein: CASSPTPGCQPQHF
J gene: TRBJ1-5
V gene: TRBV27
D gene: -
clone size: -

CDR3 DNA: TGTGCCAGCAATCCCGCAGGGATTACCTACGAGCAGTACTTC
CDR3 protein: CASNPAGITYEQYF
J gene: TRBJ2-7
V gene: TRBV6-6
D gene: -
clone size: -

CDR3 DNA: TGTGCCAGCAGCTCCAGACTAGCGGGAGCCTACGAGCAGTACTTC
CDR3 protein: CASSSRLAGAYEQYF
J gene: TRBJ2-7
V gene: TRBV4-2
D gene: TRBD2
clone size: many

CDR3 DNA: TGTGCCAGCAGTTTATCGTTGACCGGGACTAGGGTCCCCCCGGCGCAGTTCTTC
CDR3 protein: CASSLSLTGTRVPPAQFF
J gene: TRBJ2-1
V gene: TRBV27
D gene: TRBD2
clone size: -

CDR3 DNA: TGTGCCATCAGTCGCATTAGCACAGATACGCAGTATTTT
CDR3 protein: CAISRISTDTQYF
J gene: TRBJ2-3
V gene: TRBV10-3
D gene: -
clone size: many

CDR3 DNA: TGTGCCAGCAGCTTAGGGAGTGGGGGGGGCTCCTACGAGCAGTACTTC
CDR3 protein: CASSLGSGGGSYEQYF
J gene: TRBJ2-7
V gene: TRBV7-6
D gene: TRBD2
clone size: -

CDR3 DNA: TGTGCCAGCAGCTTAGCCGGACAGAGAATAGATGGCTACACCTTC
CDR3 protein: CASSLAGQRIDGYTF
J gene: TRBJ1-2
V gene: TRBV13
D gene: -
clone size: few

CDR3 DNA: TGTGCCAGCAGTTCCTTCACTGAAGCTTTCTTT
CDR3 protein: CASSSFTEAFF
J gene: TRBJ1-1
V gene: TRBV7-9
D gene: -
clone size: -

CDR3 DNA: TGTGCCAGCAGTGAGGGGGGGGCCGGGGAGCTGTTTTTT
CDR3 protein: CASSEGGAGELFF
J gene: TRBJ2-2
V gene: TRBV6-1
D gene: TRBD2
clone size: -

CDR3 DNA: TGTGCCAGCAGTGAATACAACTTTCCCCCGGGTAATGGGCAGTTCTTC
CDR3 protein: CASSEYNFPPGNGQFF
J gene: TRBJ2-1
V gene: TRBV7-9
D gene: -
clone size: -

CDR3 DNA: TGCAGTGCTAGCGATAGACTAGCGGGGGAGACCCAGTACTTC
CDR3 protein: CSASDRLAGETQYF
J gene: TRBJ2-5
V gene: TRBV20-1
D gene: TRBD2
clone size: -

CDR3 DNA: TGCGCCAGCAGTGAGGGTGATACGCAGTATTTT
CDR3 protein: CASSEGDTQYF
J gene: TRBJ2-3
V gene: TRBV10-2
D gene: -
clone size: -

CDR3 DNA: TGCGCCAGCAGCTTGGATGTTGGAGGACTAGGCAAAGAGACCCAGTACTTC
CDR3 protein: CASSLDVGGLGKETQYF
J gene: TRBJ2-5
V gene: TRBV5-1
D gene: TRBD2
clone size: -

CDR3 DNA: TGTGCCAGCAGTCGACTAGCGATATACGAGCAGTACTTC
CDR3 protein: CASSRLAIYEQYF
J gene: TRBJ2-7
V gene: TRBV28
D gene: TRBD2
clone size: few

CDR3 DNA: TGTGCCAGCAGCCTACGAGATCTGTGGGGCAAGCAGTACTTC
CDR3 protein: CASSLRDLWGKQYF
J gene: TRBJ2-7
V gene: TRBV28
D gene: -
clone size: -

CDR3 DNA: TGCAGCGTTGGAAGGGCTGACCTCTATGGCTACACCTTC
CDR3 protein: CSVGRADLYGYTF
J gene: TRBJ1-2
V gene: TRBV29-1
D gene: -
clone size: -

CDR3 DNA: TGTGCCAGCAGTTTAGCAGGATCGAACACCGGGGAGCTGTTTTTT
CDR3 protein: CASSLAGSNTGELFF
J gene: TRBJ2-2
V gene: TRBV28
D gene: -
clone size: few

CDR3 DNA: TGTGCCAGCTTACAACTAGCGGGAGGCGAGCAGTACTTC
CDR3 protein: CASLQLAGGEQYF
J gene: TRBJ2-7
V gene: TRBV7-2
D gene: TRBD2
clone size: -

CDR3 DNA: TGTGCCAGCAGCTTAAGGCCCATGGCAGCCAATTCACCCCTCCACTTT
CDR3 protein: CASSLRPMAANSPLHF
J gene: TRBJ1-6
V gene: TRBV11-2
D gene: -
clone size: -

CDR3 DNA: TGTGCCAGCAGCATTGCGGGGGGGGACTCTGGGGCCAACGTCCTGACTTTC
CDR3 protein: CASSIAGGDSGANVLTF
J gene: TRBJ2-6
V gene: TRBV27
D gene: TRBD2
clone size: once

CDR3 DNA: TGTGCCAGCAGTCTGAGCGGGGGCTTTTACAATGAGCAGTTCTTC
CDR3 protein: CASSLSGGFYNEQFF
J gene: TRBJ2-1
V gene: TRBV12-3/TRBV12-4
D gene: TRBD2
clone size: -

CDR3 DNA: TGTGCCAGCAGCCTGGGGACAGACTCTCCCCCCCACGAGCAGTACTTC
CDR3 protein: CASSLGTDSPPHEQYF
J gene: TRBJ2-7
V gene: TRBV3-1
D gene: TRBD1
clone size: -